This is a list of T cell receptor beta chains from one sample in a study of blood T cell repertoires in COVID-19. The protocol was immunoSEQ multiplex PCR, while the TCRdb copy is restricted to in-frame clones and leaves out a portion. Found here are some 68,000 clones, about 87% of them singletons; the top ten hold 2% to 2.5%. Sequencing input: peripheral blood. The receptor source for this set is a human donor in a cohort sampled during active COVID-19. The CDR3 runs from the conserved cysteine through the conserved F or W. D genes are given only for firm matches. The listing skips clone size in some rows; elsewhere it reads once, few, many or a size class.

D: TRBD1
size: .
J: TRBJ1-3
V: TRBV18
CDR3: CASSPPSGQGVGNTIYF
DNA: TGTGCCAGCTCACCACCGTCGGGACAGGGCGTAGGAAACACCATATATTTT

D: .
size: .
J: TRBJ1-5
V: TRBV30
CDR3: CAWSSPPGLTQHF
DNA: TGTGCCTGGAGTTCCCCTCCCGGGTTGACCCAGCATTTT

D: .
size: .
J: TRBJ2-3
V: TRBV6-5
CDR3: CASSLGGVTDTQYF
DNA: TGTGCCAGCAGCCTCGGGGGAGTCACAGATACGCAGTATTTT

D: TRBD2
size: .
J: TRBJ2-3
V: TRBV18
CDR3: CASSPVNSGGRDTQYF
DNA: TGTGCCAGCTCACCAGTTAACAGCGGCGGGAGGGATACGCAGTATTTT

D: .
size: .
J: TRBJ1-2
V: TRBV7-9
CDR3: CASSSDSYGYTF
DNA: TGTGCCAGCAGCTCCGACAGTTACGGCTACACCTTC

D: TRBD2
size: .
J: TRBJ2-3
V: TRBV6-4
CDR3: CASSDSTSGGDTQYF
DNA: TGTGCCAGCAGTGACTCGACTAGCGGGGGAGATACGCAGTATTTT

D: TRBD2
size: .
J: TRBJ2-3
V: TRBV7-7
CDR3: CASSLSGDSTDTQYF
DNA: TGTGCTAGCAGTCTGAGCGGGGATAGCACAGATACGCAGTATTTT

D: TRBD1
size: few
J: TRBJ1-2
V: TRBV5-6
CDR3: CASSLTTGRGYTF
DNA: TGTGCCAGCAGCCTTACGACAGGGAGAGGCTACACCTTC

D: .
size: .
J: TRBJ2-7
V: TRBV15
CDR3: CATPPGSGEQYF
DNA: TGTGCCACCCCCCCGGGGTCGGGGGAGCAGTACTTC

D: .
size: .
J: TRBJ2-5
V: TRBV7-8
CDR3: CASSPLGWSQYF
DNA: TGTGCCAGCAGCCCCCTCGGGTGGAGCCAGTACTTC

D: TRBD1
size: .
J: TRBJ2-7
V: TRBV28
CDR3: CASSPDRGRSYEQYF
DNA: TGTGCCAGCAGCCCCGACAGGGGGCGCTCCTACGAGCAGTACTTC

D: TRBD2
size: .
J: TRBJ2-3
V: TRBV7-8
CDR3: CASSLGLAGGGTLLTDTQYF
DNA: TGTGCCAGCAGCTTAGGACTAGCGGGGGGCGGAACCCTACTCACAGATACGCAGTATTTT

D: .
size: .
J: TRBJ1-2
V: TRBV10-3
CDR3: CAISESVQGGYGYTF
DNA: TGTGCCATCAGTGAGTCGGTCCAGGGTGGCTATGGCTACACCTTC

D: .
size: .
J: TRBJ2-2
V: TRBV30
CDR3: CAWSVWETGELFF
DNA: TGTGCCTGGAGTGTGTGGGAGACCGGGGAGCTGTTTTTT

D: .
size: .
J: TRBJ2-7
V: TRBV28
CDR3: CASVPSGGRYEQYF
DNA: TGTGCCAGCGTCCCCTCAGGGGGGCGGTACGAGCAGTACTTC

D: TRBD1
size: .
J: TRBJ2-3
V: TRBV5-5
CDR3: CASSSGTARTDTQYF
DNA: TGTGCCAGCAGCTCCGGGACAGCCCGCACAGATACGCAGTATTTT

D: .
size: .
J: TRBJ2-1
V: TRBV7-9
CDR3: CASSPRSRVSSYNEQFF
DNA: TGTGCCAGCAGCCCCCGCTCCAGGGTGAGCTCCTACAATGAGCAGTTCTTC

D: .
size: .
J: TRBJ2-7
V: TRBV27
CDR3: CASKRTTSYEQYF
DNA: TGTGCCAGCAAAAGGACTACCTCCTACGAGCAGTACTTC

D: .
size: .
J: TRBJ1-5
V: TRBV5-1
CDR3: CASSPHRGPQHF
DNA: TGCGCCAGCTCCCCCCACCGGGGGCCCCAGCATTTT

D: .
size: .
J: TRBJ1-5
V: TRBV6-5
CDR3: CASIRGGSMGQPQHF
DNA: TGTGCCAGCATTAGAGGGGGAAGCATGGGTCAGCCCCAGCATTTT

D: .
size: .
J: TRBJ2-2
V: TRBV7-9
CDR3: CASSLRDTGELFF
DNA: TGTGCCAGCAGCTTGAGGGACACCGGGGAGCTGTTTTTT

D: TRBD1
size: .
J: TRBJ2-7
V: TRBV6-5
CDR3: CASSRSPGQGEQYF
DNA: TGTGCCAGCAGCCGAAGTCCGGGACAGGGCGAGCAGTACTTC

D: .
size: many
J: TRBJ1-2
V: TRBV6-1
CDR3: CASSELGGYTF
DNA: TGTGCCAGCAGTGAACTCGGTGGCTACACCTTC

D: .
size: .
J: TRBJ2-1
V: TRBV4-3
CDR3: CASSQAGQGYNEQFF
DNA: TGCGCCAGCAGCCAAGCCGGACAAGGATACAATGAGCAGTTCTTC

D: .
size: .
J: TRBJ2-2
V: TRBV5-1
CDR3: CASSLGSGDYTGELFF
DNA: TGCGCCAGCAGCTTGGGCTCAGGGGATTACACCGGGGAGCTGTTTTTT

D: TRBD2
size: .
J: TRBJ2-3
V: TRBV2
CDR3: CASSEAISGGNTQYF
DNA: TGTGCCAGCAGTGAAGCGATCAGCGGGGGGAATACGCAGTATTTT

D: TRBD1
size: .
J: TRBJ1-2
V: TRBV11-1
CDR3: CASSLGTGSLYGYTF
DNA: TGTGCCAGCAGCCTTGGGACAGGGAGTTTGTATGGCTACACCTTC

D: .
size: .
J: TRBJ2-1
V: TRBV28
CDR3: CASSSMTGGAWSEQFF
DNA: TGTGCCAGCAGTTCTATGACCGGCGGCGCTTGGAGTGAGCAGTTCTTC

D: .
size: .
J: TRBJ1-1
V: TRBV10-3
CDR3: CAIRSQVTSNTEAFF
DNA: TGTGCCATCAGATCACAGGTTACGTCGAACACTGAAGCTTTCTTT

D: .
size: .
J: TRBJ2-2
V: TRBV9
CDR3: CASSVVSSGTGELFF
DNA: TGTGCCAGCAGCGTAGTTTCTAGTGGGACCGGGGAGCTGTTTTTT

D: .
size: .
J: TRBJ1-2
V: TRBV7-2
CDR3: CASSSPPGDGYTF
DNA: TGTGCCAGCAGCTCACCCCCGGGAGATGGCTACACCTTC

D: TRBD1
size: .
J: TRBJ2-6
V: TRBV24-1
CDR3: CATSDYRGGANVLTF
DNA: TGTGCCACCAGTGATTACAGGGGGGGGGCCAACGTCCTGACTTTC

D: TRBD1
size: .
J: TRBJ1-1
V: TRBV4-3
CDR3: CASSQEYTGGEAFF
DNA: TGCGCCAGCAGCCAAGAGTATACAGGGGGCGAAGCTTTCTTT

D: .
size: .
J: TRBJ1-6
V: TRBV5-1
CDR3: CASSLEAGAASNSPLHF
DNA: TGCGCCAGCAGCTTGGAAGCAGGGGCCGCCTCTAATTCACCCCTCCACTTT

D: .
size: .
J: TRBJ2-3
V: TRBV5-6
CDR3: CASSLRGTQYF
DNA: TGTGCCAGCAGCTTGCGGGGGACGCAGTATTTT

D: TRBD1
size: .
J: TRBJ2-7
V: TRBV6-2/TRBV6-3
CDR3: CASSYGTDYEQYF
DNA: TGTGCCAGCAGTTACGGGACAGACTACGAGCAGTACTTC

D: .
size: .
J: TRBJ2-2
V: TRBV3-1/TRBV3-2
CDR3: CASSTRTTGNTGELFF
DNA: TGTGCCAGCAGCACGCGTACTACAGGGAACACCGGGGAGCTGTTTTTT

D: TRBD2
size: .
J: TRBJ2-7
V: TRBV28
CDR3: CASSSPSGSHEQYF
DNA: TGTGCCAGCAGTTCGCCTAGCGGGAGCCACGAGCAGTACTTC

D: TRBD1
size: .
J: TRBJ1-5
V: TRBV19
CDR3: CASSIGTGDSQPQHF
DNA: TGTGCCAGTAGTATTGGGACAGGGGATAGTCAGCCCCAGCATTTT

D: TRBD1
size: once
J: TRBJ1-6
V: TRBV7-6
CDR3: CASSLATPGQGIRSPLHF
DNA: TGTGCCAGCAGCTTAGCTACCCCGGGACAGGGGATAAGATCACCCCTCCACTTT

D: TRBD1
size: .
J: TRBJ1-5
V: TRBV6-6
CDR3: CASSPPPTGGAGQPQHF
DNA: TGTGCCAGCAGTCCTCCCCCGACAGGGGGTGCGGGTCAGCCCCAGCATTTT

D: TRBD1
size: .
J: TRBJ2-1
V: TRBV6-5
CDR3: CASRDRGDTNNEQFF
DNA: TGTGCCAGCAGGGACAGGGGCGACACCAACAATGAGCAGTTCTTC

D: .
size: .
J: TRBJ1-1
V: TRBV28
CDR3: CASSFGGTNTEAFF
DNA: TGTGCCAGCAGTTTCGGGGGAACGAACACTGAAGCTTTCTTT

D: TRBD2
size: .
J: TRBJ2-3
V: TRBV30
CDR3: CAWKEAGGTDTQYF
DNA: TGTGCCTGGAAGGAGGCGGGGGGGACAGATACGCAGTATTTT